One sample yielded the 30 T cell receptor beta chains listed below, sequenced in a study of immune evolution from preneoplasia to lung adenocarcinoma. Produced via immunoSEQ multiplex PCR; TCRdb's table is partial and in-frame only. The table lists roughly 9,000 clones, 65% to 90% of them singletons. Sequencing was done on a sample of FFPE minimally invasive lung adenocarcinoma tissue. The receptors shown here come from a donor at least 70 years old with lung adenocarcinoma.

A few counts support this clone. This chain links TRBV9 with TRBJ2-1; tentative D call: TRBD1 (6 bases). The CDR3 spans 16 residues. CDR1 and CDR2 from the germline V gene are SGDLS and YYNGEE. V was trimmed by 3 bases and J by 6 bases, leaving 19 bases between them. This chain's CDR3 is CASSGRAQGIANEQFF. The CDR3 DNA reads TGTGCCAGCAGCGGCCGAGCGCAGGGGATCGCCAATGAGCAGTTCTTC.

This chain connects TRBV4-2 to TRBJ2-7, with D possibly TRBD2 on 6 matching bases. The CDR3 has 13 amino acids. V gave up 1 base and J gave up 4 bases, with 8 bases separating them. CDR1 is LGHNA and CDR2 is YNFKEQ in the germline V gene. CDR3 sequence: CASSQGAGYEQYF. Written as DNA, the CDR3 is TGTGCCAGCAGCCAAGGGGCGGGATACGAGCAGTACTTC.

V is TRBV28 and J is TRBJ2-1; D is ambiguous. The V and J ends lost 5 bases and 5 bases respectively, with 16 bases between them. Per germline, CDR1 MDHEN and CDR2 SYDVKM. This CDR3 is 15 amino acids long. This CDR3 is CASSPGRYLNNEQFF. The CDR3 DNA sequence: TGTGCCAGCAGTCCCGGACGGTATCTTAACAATGAGCAGTTCTTC.

This clone is labeled medium-sized. The V and J genes are TRBV4-1 and TRBJ2-7; 9 bases match TRBD2. Germline trimming cut 0 bases from V and 3 bases from J; bases unmatched to any gene: 6. Germline V gene data show CDR1 as MGHRA and CDR2 as YSYEKL. The CDR3 has 16 amino acids. CDR3 residues: CASSQDRPSGNYEQYF. The CDR3, as DNA: TGCGCCAGCAGCCAAGATCGACCTAGCGGGAACTACGAGCAGTACTTC.

V is TRBV6-4 and J is TRBJ1-6, with 10 nucleotides matching TRBD1. The CDR3 is 15 amino acids. The junction had 9 bases not matched to a gene; V was cut back by 6 bases and J by 10 bases. Germline V CDR1 and CDR2: MRHNA, SNTAGT. The CDR3 spells CASRAPGQGISPLHF. The CDR3 DNA reads TGTGCCAGCAGAGCACCGGGACAGGGGATCTCACCCCTCCACTTT.

The genes are TRBV7-2 and TRBJ1-2, with no clear D. Germline CDR1 reads SGHTA; CDR2 reads FQGNSA. V dropped 5 bases and J dropped 3 bases, with 16 bases sitting between them. This CDR3 has 15 residues. CDR3 sequence: CASSPAPTVDYGYTF. As DNA, the CDR3 is TGTGCCAGCAGCCCCGCCCCGACGGTAGACTATGGCTACACCTTC. The complete variable domain, with remaining parts taken from reference TRBV7-2 and TRBJ1-2, reads GAGVSQSPSNKVTEKGKDVELRCDPISGHTALYWYRQSLGQGLEFLIYFQGNSAPDKSGLPSDRFSAERTGGSVSTLTIQRTQQEDSAVYLCASSPAPTVDYGYTFGSGTRLTVV.

This clone was counted a single time. The rearrangement joins TRBV30 to TRBJ2-1; 7 nucleotides line up with TRBD2. Germline V gene data show CDR1 as GTSNPN and CDR2 as SVGIG (reference sequence). The V and J ends lost 2 bases and 4 bases, in that order; junction bases with no gene match: 11. There are 16 residues in the CDR3. CDR3 coding DNA: TGTGCCTGGAGTCCAAGACTAGCCCGACGATACAATGAGCAGTTCTTC. This translates into CAWSPRLARRYNEQFF.

V gene TRBV7-8 combines with J gene TRBJ2-7; 10 nucleotides agree with TRBD1. This CDR3 is 16 amino acids long. V lost 0 bases, J lost 2 bases, and 4 bases stayed unmatched. The germline gives CDR1 SGHVS, CDR2 FQNEAQ. The DNA of the CDR3 is TGTGCCAGCAGCTTAGCAGGGACAGGGGTCGCCTACGAGCAGTACTTC. Residues: CASSLAGTGVAYEQYF.

CDR3 in DNA: TGCGCCAGCAGCCGCAACCCCCCCGGGACAGGGGGCAGCACCGGGGAGCTGTTTTTT. It encodes CASSRNPPGTGGSTGELFF. The chain links TRBV5-1 to TRBJ2-2; 12 bases fit TRBD1. The CDR3 has 19 amino acids. CDR1 is SGHRS, CDR2 YFSETQ, per germline. V was pared by 4 bases and J by 4 bases, with 14 bases of the junction left unmatched.

This chain uses TRBV6-6 with TRBJ2-7; 8 bases line up with TRBD2. V lost 10 bases to trimming and J lost 5 bases; unmatched junction nucleotides: 16. CDR3 length: 15 residues. Germline loops: CDR1 MNHNY, CDR2 SVGAGI (reference sequence). The CDR3 DNA is TGTGCCACCAGGCAAGGTGAAGCGGGAGTCCACGAGCAGTACTTC. This sequence encodes CATRQGEAGVHEQYF.

The V call is TRBV5-6, the J call TRBJ1-5; 9 bases line up with TRBD1. The CDR3 runs to 16 residues. Germline values: CDR1 SGHDT, CDR2 YYEEEE. Trimming at V came to 4 bases and at J to 3 bases, leaving 8 bases not matched to a gene. In DNA form, the CDR3 reads TGTGCCAGCAGCCGAGGGGGGACAGGGCTCAATCAGCCCCAGCATTTT. Translation: CASSRGGTGLNQPQHF.

This sequence joins TRBV19 and TRBJ1-2; 8 positions agree with TRBD1. Germline V gene data show CDR1 as LNHDA and CDR2 as SQIVND (reference sequence). CDR3 length: 13 amino acids. The J segment lost 4 bases and the V segment lost 6 bases, leaving 4 bases of the junction unmatched. CDR3 protein: CASRQTGVYGYTF. Written as DNA, the CDR3 is TGTGCCAGTAGACAGACAGGGGTCTATGGCTACACCTTC.

The rearrangement joins TRBV10-2 to TRBJ2-1; 13 nucleotides line up with TRBD2. J lost 7 bases, V lost 3 bases, and 3 bases had no gene match. This CDR3 comprises 15 residues. Germline V lookup: CDR1 WSHSY, CDR2 SAAADI. Written as DNA, the CDR3 is TGCGCCAGCAGTGAAGGACTAGCGGGAGCTAATGAGCAGTTCTTC. Amino acids: CASSEGLAGANEQFF.

The gene calls are TRBV7-9 and TRBJ2-5, with 10 bases matching TRBD1. Germline assignment: CDR1 SEHNR and CDR2 FQNEAQ (reference sequence). J was trimmed by 5 bases and V by 5 bases; bases with no gene match: 11. The CDR3 covers 16 residues. CDR3 DNA sequence: TGTGCCAGCAGCAAACAAAGACAGGGGGCGAGTGAGACCCAGTACTTC. Translated: CASSKQRQGASETQYF.

The rearrangement joins TRBV28 to TRBJ1-1; TRBD1 matches 8 bases. The CDR3 contains 15 residues. The germline V gene has CDR1 MDHEN and CDR2 SYDVKM. The V segment lost 2 bases and the J segment 7 bases; nucleotides outside the gene matches: 9. The CDR3 DNA reads as TGTGCCAGCAGTTTACCGACAGGGGCTGGGGGTGAAGCTTTCTTT. Residues: CASSLPTGAGGEAFF.

V gene TRBV15 combines with J gene TRBJ2-1; D not resolved. There are 14 residues in the CDR3. Germline V gene lookup returns CDR1 LNHNV and CDR2 YYDKDF (reference sequence). V shed 1 base and J shed 5 bases, with 9 bases lying between them. The CDR3 reads CATSRAGGDNEQFF. The CDR3 DNA reads TGTGCCACCAGCAGAGCGGGCGGAGACAATGAGCAGTTCTTC.

V is TRBV28 and J is TRBJ2-7; the match to TRBD1 covers 11 bases. V trimming: 4 bases; J trimming: 6 bases; junction bases outside the gene matches: 5. Germline V gene sequence: CDR1 MDHEN, CDR2 SYDVKM. The CDR3 length is 14 residues. The chain's CDR3 is CASSWTGGRFEQYF. The CDR3 DNA reads TGTGCCAGCAGTTGGACAGGGGGCCGGTTCGAGCAGTACTTC.

The rearrangement joins TRBV7-3 to TRBJ2-2, with D possibly TRBD2 on 5 matching bases. The length of the CDR3 is 14 residues. Trimming stripped 4 bases from V and 6 bases from J, with 12 bases between. Germline V gene sequence: CDR1 SGHTA, CDR2 FQGTGA. In nucleotides, the CDR3 is TGTGCCAGCAGCTCCCCGGGAAGTCCCGGGGAGCTGTTTTTT. Translated: CASSSPGSPGELFF. The variable domain in full, completed from reference TRBV7-3 and TRBJ2-2, reads GAGVSQTPSNKVTEKGKYVELRCDPISGHTALYWYRQSLGQGPEFLIYFQGTGAADDSGLPNDRFFAVRPEGSVSTLKIQRTERGDSAVYLCASSSPGSPGELFFGEGSRLTVL.

The chain uses TRBV28 and TRBJ1-5; perhaps TRBD1 as D (5 bases). V lost 6 bases and J 4 bases, leaving 13 bases between the germline ends. CDR1 MDHEN and CDR2 SYDVKM come from the germline V gene. The CDR3 loop spans 14 amino acids. The CDR3: CASRYPRGNQPQHF. The CDR3, as DNA: TGTGCCAGCAGGTATCCCCGGGGGAATCAGCCCCAGCATTTT.

V gene TRBV7-3 combines with J gene TRBJ2-3; the D gene is possibly TRBD2 (5 bases). V was pared by 5 bases and J by 0 bases, with 15 bases between. The germline CDR1 and CDR2 sequences are SGHTA and FQGTGA. The CDR3 runs to 16 residues. CDR3 loop: CASSPVGRTSTDTQYF. DNA of the CDR3: TGTGCCAGCAGCCCCGTCGGACGGACTAGCACAGATACGCAGTATTTT.

V usage is TRBV6-1 and J usage is TRBJ2-7; tentatively, D is TRBD2 (5 bases). CDR3 length: 12 amino acids. The V end was cut by 4 bases, the J end by 7 bases, with 11 bases between. In germline, CDR1 is MNHNS, CDR2 SASEGT. In DNA form, the CDR3 reads TGTGCCAGCAGTGGGACGGGATCGGAGCAGTACTTC. Its translation is CASSGTGSEQYF.

This clone turned up a few times. The J gene is TRBJ2-5, the V gene TRBV19; no definite D call. Germline V gives CDR1 LNHDA, CDR2 SQIVND (reference sequence). With 6 bases removed from V and 0 bases from J, the gap between germline ends came to 8 bases. The CDR3 covers 13 residues. CDR3 DNA sequence: TGTGCCAGTAGCAACTTGTACCAAGAGACCCAGTACTTC. This encodes CASSNLYQETQYF.

J is TRBJ1-2 and V is TRBV5-1; 7 bases map to TRBD1. This CDR3 region has 14 residues. Germline V gene data show CDR1 as SGHRS and CDR2 as YFSETQ. V trimming: 3 bases; J trimming: 3 bases; junction bases outside the gene matches: 5. The CDR3 DNA reads as TGCGCCAGCAGCTCGGTCGACAGGGACTATGGCTACACCTTC. Translated: CASSSVDRDYGYTF.

The chain employs TRBV9 and TRBJ2-3; D gene unclear. CDR1 SGDLS and CDR2 YYNGEE come from the germline V gene. V was clipped by 0 bases and J by 5 bases, with 4 bases between them. This CDR3 contains 12 residues. The CDR3 bases are TGTGCCAGCAGCGTAGACGGAGATACGCAGTATTTT. Protein: CASSVDGDTQYF.

The chain employs TRBV5-4 and TRBJ2-2; D assignment may be TRBD1 or TRBD2 (5 bases each). The CDR3 consists of 14 residues. From germline, CDR1 is SGHNT and CDR2 YYREEE (reference sequence). V shed 0 bases and J shed 4 bases, with 7 bases lying between them. CDR3 loop: CASSLGGVTGELFF. The CDR3 nucleotides read TGTGCCAGCAGCTTGGGAGGGGTCACCGGGGAGCTGTTTTTT. Looking up the rest from reference TRBV5-4 and TRBJ2-2 gives the full variable domain: ETGVTQSPTHLIKTRGQQVTLRCSSQSGHNTVSWYQQALGQGPQFIFQYYREEENGRGNFPPRFSGLQFPNYSSELNVNALELDDSALYLCASSLGGVTGELFFGEGSRLTVL.

In its sample, this clone was seen a few times. J is TRBJ2-5 and V is TRBV6-1; the match to TRBD2 covers 15 bases. This CDR3 is 18 amino acids long. V dropped 1 base and J dropped 4; count of bases not matched to a gene: 7. Germline V CDR1 and CDR2: MNHNS, SASEGT. The CDR3 DNA sequence: TGTGCCAGCAGTGAAGGGGCCCCGGGACTAGCGGGAGGAGAGACCCAGTACTTC. It encodes CASSEGAPGLAGGETQYF.

The chain joins TRBV7-2 to TRBJ2-7, with a possible D match to TRBD2 (6 bases). The CDR3 loop spans 15 amino acids. Germline assignment: CDR1 SGHTA and CDR2 FQGNSA. V dropped 2 bases and J dropped 0 bases, with 11 bases sitting between them. The CDR3 region has the DNA TGTGCCAGCAGCTTACTAGCGCAAAGCTCCTACGAGCAGTACTTC. This gives the protein CASSLLAQSSYEQYF.

This chain uses TRBV28 with TRBJ1-1; tentative D call: TRBD1 (6 bases). The CDR3 has 15 amino acids. Germline values: CDR1 MDHEN, CDR2 SYDVKM. Trimming stripped 6 bases from V and 1 base from J, with 15 bases between. The CDR3 sequence: CASRGGGRGNTEAFF. The CDR3 DNA sequence: TGTGCCAGCAGGGGAGGTGGCAGGGGGAACACTGAAGCTTTCTTT.

This rearrangement joins TRBV5-1 to TRBJ2-2, with 7 bases matching TRBD2. After removal of 6 bases from V and 1 base from J, the junction contained 9 bases not matched to a gene. Germline values: CDR1 SGHRS, CDR2 YFSETQ. CDR3 size: 16 residues. The CDR3 DNA sequence: TGCGCCAGCATTCCGGGAGGCGGGGTGAACACCGGGGAGCTGTTTTTT. Residues: CASIPGGGVNTGELFF.

On this clone itself: At one end the junction does not follow the germline gene, possibly because of a read error. CDR3 in amino acids: CARSLHFARSFHQF. In DNA, the CDR3 is TGTGCCAGAAGCTTACACTTCGCTAGGAGCTTTCATCAATTC. The genes are TRBV5-3 and TRBJ2-7; D not resolved. TRBV5-3 is assigned to the ORF class and has an uncertain function. The CDR3 covers 14 residues.